This is a list of T cell receptor beta chains from one sample in a study of CD8 T cells in ankylosing spondylitis. A single record per CDR3 protein comes from TCRdb applying MiXCR to the 5' RACE reads. Of some 220,000 distinct CDR3 sequences listed, about 7% are singletons. The sample taken for sequencing was blood, either unsorted or a sorted T cell fraction (not recorded which). The source of these receptors is a male donor with ankylosing spondylitis. Both conserved end residues are part of each CDR3. The D gene is left open where the match is weak. Some rows mark clone size as missing; the rest say once, few, many or name a class of expanded clone.

CDR3 protein,J gene,D gene,V gene,clone size
CSVRAGTPDTGELFF,TRBJ2-2,-,TRBV29-1,many
CASSVATMFTNTGELFF,TRBJ2-2,-,TRBV9,-
CASSPSTGNTGELFF,TRBJ2-2,-,TRBV5-1,many
CASSQGWQSHNEQFF,TRBJ2-1,-,TRBV4-1,many
CASSLTLAGGDEQFF,TRBJ2-1,TRBD2,TRBV28,many
CASSLIVGQAYNEQFF,TRBJ2-1,-,TRBV7-8,many
CASSFLGTKGEQYF,TRBJ2-7,TRBD2,TRBV12-3/TRBV12-4,-
CASSPLAGNQETQYF,TRBJ2-5,TRBD2,TRBV12-3/TRBV12-4,many
CASSAQGPGYGYTF,TRBJ1-2,-,TRBV6-1,few
CASSPGVGTTNYGYTF,TRBJ1-2,-,TRBV7-9,many
CASSPSDRGHGYTF,TRBJ1-2,TRBD1,TRBV7-9,many
CASSFTRSINEQYF,TRBJ2-7,-,TRBV27,few
CASSALTLPDTQYF,TRBJ2-3,-,TRBV2,-
CASIDPQGGSANEKLFF,TRBJ1-4,-,TRBV10-1,-
CASRAGGPGYNEQFF,TRBJ2-1,TRBD2,TRBV27,few
CSASDRSSNQPQHF,TRBJ1-5,-,TRBV20-1,many
CAIRTGRSSYEQYF,TRBJ2-7,-,TRBV10-3,many
CASSESGTSGETQYF,TRBJ2-5,TRBD2,TRBV10-1,few
CASSDSSVAFF,TRBJ1-1,-,TRBV12-3/TRBV12-4,few
CASGEGSYEQYF,TRBJ2-7,TRBD2,TRBV10-2,many